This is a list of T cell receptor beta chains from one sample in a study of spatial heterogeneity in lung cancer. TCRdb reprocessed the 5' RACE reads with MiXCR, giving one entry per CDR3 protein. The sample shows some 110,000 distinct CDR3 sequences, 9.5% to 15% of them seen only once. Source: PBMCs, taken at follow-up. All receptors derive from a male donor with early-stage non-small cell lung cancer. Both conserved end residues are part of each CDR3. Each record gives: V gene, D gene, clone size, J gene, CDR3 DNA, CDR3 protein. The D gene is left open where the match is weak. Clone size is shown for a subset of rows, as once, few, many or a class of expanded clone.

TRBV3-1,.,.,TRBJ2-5,TGTGCCAGCAGTCGACCAGGGTCCCAAGAGACCCAGTACTTC,CASSRPGSQETQYF
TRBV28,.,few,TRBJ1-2,TGTGCCAGCAGCCTAGCGACCTATGGCTACACCTTC,CASSLATYGYTF
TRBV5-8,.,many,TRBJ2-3,TGTGCCAGCAGCTTGAGGGAACCAGATACGCAGTATTTT,CASSLREPDTQYF
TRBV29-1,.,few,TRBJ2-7,TGCAGCGTTGTCCGAGGAGGGGGGCCCTACGAGCAGTACTTC,CSVVRGGGPYEQYF
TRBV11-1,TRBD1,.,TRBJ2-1,TGTGCCAGCAGCTTTCCGGGACAGTTCAATGAGCAGTTCTTC,CASSFPGQFNEQFF
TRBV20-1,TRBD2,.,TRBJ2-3,TGCAGTGCTAGAGATCCTAGCGGCCCTAGCACAGATACGCAGTATTTT,CSARDPSGPSTDTQYF
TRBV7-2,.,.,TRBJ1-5,TGTGCCAGCAGCTTGGACGGTGGGGGTCAGCCCCAGCATTTT,CASSLDGGGQPQHF
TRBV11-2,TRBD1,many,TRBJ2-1,TGTGCCAGCAGCCTATACCTGGGACAGGCCCGCTCCTACAATGAGCAGTTCTTC,CASSLYLGQARSYNEQFF
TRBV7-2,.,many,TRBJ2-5,TGTGCCAGCAGCTCCCGGGTGGTCGAGACCCAGTACTTC,CASSSRVVETQYF
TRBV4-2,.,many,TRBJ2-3,TGTGCCAGCAGCCAGTGGGGGGTGAAGACAGATACGCAGTATTTT,CASSQWGVKTDTQYF
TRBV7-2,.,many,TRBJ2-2,TGTGCCAGCAGCTTAAACGCGGGGGCTATTAGCGGGGAGCTGTTTTTT,CASSLNAGAISGELFF
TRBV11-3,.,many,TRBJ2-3,TGTGCCAGCAGCCCCCCCGGGGGGCACATGGATACGCAGTATTTT,CASSPPGGHMDTQYF
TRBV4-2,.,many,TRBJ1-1,TGTGCCAGCAGCCAAGACCTACAGGGTACTGAAGCTTTCTTT,CASSQDLQGTEAFF
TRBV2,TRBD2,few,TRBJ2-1,TGTGCCAGCAGTCCTCGACTAGCGGGAACCTACAATGAGCAGTTCTTC,CASSPRLAGTYNEQFF
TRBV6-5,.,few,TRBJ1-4,TGTGCCAGCACTAGAGGAGGGGGTGAAAAACTGTTTTTT,CASTRGGGEKLFF
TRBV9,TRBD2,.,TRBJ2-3,TGTGCCAGCAGCTCCAGACTAGCCGATTTATCAGATACGCAGTATTTT,CASSSRLADLSDTQYF
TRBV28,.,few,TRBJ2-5,TGTGCCAGCAGTTCCCGGGACACGCTTCAAGAGACCCAGTACTTC,CASSSRDTLQETQYF